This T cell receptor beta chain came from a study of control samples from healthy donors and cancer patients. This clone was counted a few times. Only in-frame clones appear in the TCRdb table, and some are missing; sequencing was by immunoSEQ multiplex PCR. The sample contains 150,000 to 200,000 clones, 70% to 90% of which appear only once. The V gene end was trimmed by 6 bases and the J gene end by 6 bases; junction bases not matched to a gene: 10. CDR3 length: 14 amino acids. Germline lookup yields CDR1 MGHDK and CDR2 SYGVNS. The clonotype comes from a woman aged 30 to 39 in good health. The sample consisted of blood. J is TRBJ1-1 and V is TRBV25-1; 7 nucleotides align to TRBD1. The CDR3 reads CASRSQGGKPEAFF. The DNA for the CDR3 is TGTGCCAGCAGGTCGCAGGGGGGCAAACCTGAAGCTTTCTTT.